The 5 T cell receptor beta chains given below trace back to one sample, sequenced in a study of OX40 agonist ivuxolimab in advanced cancers. Produced via immunoSEQ multiplex PCR; TCRdb's table is partial and in-frame only. The sample lists 25,000 to 40,000 clones; roughly 84% were seen once. The sample in question was CD4+ or CD8+ T cells sorted from blood, obtained in a trial of the OX40 agonist ivuxolimab. The receptors come from an adult with an advanced solid tumor such as melanoma, head and neck, liver or kidney cancer.

This rearrangement joins TRBV9 to TRBJ2-2, with 9 nucleotides matching TRBD2. CDR3 length: 16 amino acids. The germline V gene has CDR1 SGDLS and CDR2 YYNGEE. Trimming removed 1 base from V and 1 base from J; junction bases left unmatched: 2. For the CDR3, the DNA is TGTGCCAGCAGCGTACTAGCGGGGTTGAACACCGGGGAGCTGTTTTTT. This translates into CASSVLAGLNTGELFF.

The rearrangement joins TRBV13 to TRBJ1-4, with TRBD1 matching 9 bases. This CDR3 comprises 16 residues. The ends lost 1 base at V and 3 bases at J; junction bases unmatched: 3. The germline V gene has CDR1 PRHDT and CDR2 FYEKMQ (reference sequence). The CDR3 is CASSLAGQGANEKLFF. In DNA, the CDR3 is TGTGCCAGCAGCTTAGCGGGACAGGGAGCTAATGAAAAACTGTTTTTT.

This clone came up once. The chain couples TRBV7-8 to TRBJ2-5, with TRBD2 matching 12 bases. Losses at the gene ends were 4 bases for V and 7 bases for J; bases not matched to a gene: 7. Germline values: CDR1 SGHVS, CDR2 FQNEAQ. The CDR3 spans 15 residues. DNA of the CDR3: TGTGCCAGCAGCTCCCTAGCGGGGGGGCCAGGGACCCAGTACTTC. As protein: CASSSLAGGPGTQYF.

V usage is TRBV5-5 and J usage is TRBJ2-7; D is perhaps TRBD2 (6 bases). The V and J ends lost 1 base and 7 bases respectively, with 9 bases between them. Germline-derived CDR1 and CDR2 are SGHKS and YYEKEE (reference sequence). The CDR3 covers 12 residues. CDR3: CASSLSGREQYF. CDR3 DNA: TGTGCCAGCAGCTTGTCGGGGAGGGAGCAGTACTTC.

The chain couples TRBV10-3 to TRBJ2-1; D unclear. Germline CDR1 and CDR2: ENHRY and SYGVKD. V was pared by 6 bases and J by 5 bases, with 17 bases between. The CDR3 contains 15 residues. CDR3 protein: CAISITWVGNNEQFF. As DNA, the CDR3 is TGTGCCATCAGCATCACATGGGTCGGTAACAATGAGCAGTTCTTC.